The rows below give T cell receptor beta chains drawn from one sample of a study of cytomegalovirus exposure and HLA in healthy donors. Profiling relied on immunoSEQ multiplex PCR, and the TCRdb table lists in-frame clones only, not all of them. This sample has some 99,000 clones; 73% occur once, and the top ten carry 8.4%. Material: PBMCs. These receptors were taken from a man aged 35 to 55 in good health and CMV-seronegative. CDR3s include the opening cysteine and the closing phenylalanine or tryptophan. Each record gives: V gene, D gene, J gene, clone size, CDR3 protein, CDR3 DNA. D genes are given only for firm matches. A clone size is listed for some rows: how often the clone was seen (once, few, many), or a class if it is expanded.

v_call: TRBV5-3
d_call: TRBD1
j_call: TRBJ1-2
clone_size: .
cdr3_aa: CARRRTTGTNYGYTF
cdr3_nt: TGTGCCAGAAGGCGCACGACAGGGACTAACTATGGCTACACCTTC

v_call: TRBV6-1
d_call: TRBD1
j_call: TRBJ2-1
clone_size: .
cdr3_aa: CASRRQGINEQFF
cdr3_nt: TGTGCCAGCAGGAGACAGGGGATTAATGAGCAGTTCTTC

v_call: TRBV4-3
d_call: TRBD1
j_call: TRBJ2-1
clone_size: .
cdr3_aa: CASSQDGTDDEQFF
cdr3_nt: TGCGCCAGCAGCCAAGATGGGACAGATGATGAGCAGTTCTTC

v_call: TRBV7-2
d_call: .
j_call: TRBJ2-5
clone_size: .
cdr3_aa: CASSSQGPQYF
cdr3_nt: TGTGCCAGCAGCTCGCAGGGGCCCCAGTACTTC

v_call: TRBV5-1
d_call: TRBD2
j_call: TRBJ2-3
clone_size: .
cdr3_aa: CASSPMLAGGDTQYF
cdr3_nt: TGCGCCAGCAGCCCAATGCTAGCGGGGGGAGATACGCAGTATTTT

v_call: TRBV2
d_call: TRBD1
j_call: TRBJ2-7
clone_size: .
cdr3_aa: CASSPGTGIYEQYF
cdr3_nt: TGTGCCAGCAGTCCCGGGACAGGGATTTACGAGCAGTACTTC

v_call: TRBV9
d_call: .
j_call: TRBJ2-7
clone_size: .
cdr3_aa: CASSVSGRVVEEQYF
cdr3_nt: TGTGCCAGCAGCGTATCGGGCAGGGTCGTAGAGGAGCAGTACTTC

v_call: TRBV5-4
d_call: .
j_call: TRBJ2-3
clone_size: once
cdr3_aa: CASSLGTQTDTQYF
cdr3_nt: TGTGCCAGCAGCCTGGGGACTCAGACAGATACGCAGTATTTT

v_call: TRBV9
d_call: TRBD2
j_call: TRBJ2-5
clone_size: .
cdr3_aa: CASSVSSGGGETQYF
cdr3_nt: TGTGCCAGCAGCGTCTCTAGCGGGGGAGGGGAGACCCAGTACTTC

v_call: TRBV4-3
d_call: .
j_call: TRBJ2-7
clone_size: .
cdr3_aa: CASSQASRTRSYEQYF
cdr3_nt: TGCGCCAGCAGCCAAGCCTCGAGGACAAGGTCCTACGAGCAGTACTTC

v_call: TRBV11-2
d_call: .
j_call: TRBJ1-3
clone_size: .
cdr3_aa: CASSLASSGNTIYF
cdr3_nt: TGTGCCAGCAGCTTGGCTAGCTCTGGAAACACCATATATTTT

v_call: TRBV7-9
d_call: TRBD1
j_call: TRBJ2-7
clone_size: .
cdr3_aa: CASRQTGSLHEQYF
cdr3_nt: TGTGCCAGCAGACAGACAGGGTCCCTCCACGAGCAGTACTTC

v_call: TRBV7-2
d_call: TRBD1
j_call: TRBJ1-4
clone_size: few
cdr3_aa: CASSPGDSTNEKLFF
cdr3_nt: TGTGCCAGCAGCCCCGGGGACAGTACTAATGAAAAACTGTTTTTT

v_call: TRBV6-5
d_call: .
j_call: TRBJ1-5
clone_size: .
cdr3_aa: CASSSRVPQGQPQHF
cdr3_nt: TGTGCCAGCAGTTCCCGGGTTCCCCAGGGTCAGCCCCAGCATTTT

v_call: TRBV9
d_call: TRBD2
j_call: TRBJ2-3
clone_size: .
cdr3_aa: CASSATSGNLANTDTQYF
cdr3_nt: TGTGCCAGCAGCGCTACTAGCGGCAACCTGGCAAACACAGATACGCAGTATTTT

v_call: TRBV19
d_call: TRBD1
j_call: TRBJ1-5
clone_size: .
cdr3_aa: CASSTRQGRNQPQHF
cdr3_nt: TGTGCCAGTAGTACACGACAGGGGAGGAATCAGCCCCAGCATTTT

v_call: TRBV7-2
d_call: .
j_call: TRBJ1-1
clone_size: .
cdr3_aa: CASSLALGRDTEAFF
cdr3_nt: TGTGCCAGCAGCTTAGCACTGGGCAGGGACACTGAAGCTTTCTTT

v_call: TRBV19
d_call: .
j_call: TRBJ2-2
clone_size: .
cdr3_aa: CASRIGGVITGELFF
cdr3_nt: TGTGCCAGTAGGATCGGAGGAGTAATCACCGGGGAGCTGTTTTTT

v_call: TRBV11-1
d_call: TRBD1
j_call: TRBJ2-7
clone_size: .
cdr3_aa: CASSSTDRGRIYEQYF
cdr3_nt: TGTGCCAGCAGCTCTACCGACAGGGGCCGAATCTACGAGCAGTACTTC

v_call: TRBV4-1
d_call: .
j_call: TRBJ1-2
clone_size: .
cdr3_aa: CASSQGAQTNYGYTF
cdr3_nt: TGCGCCAGCAGCCAGGGCGCACAGACTAACTATGGCTACACCTTC

v_call: TRBV28
d_call: TRBD2
j_call: TRBJ2-3
clone_size: .
cdr3_aa: CASSRPIERGGRSDTQYF
cdr3_nt: TGTGCCAGCAGCCGCCCTATCGAACGGGGGGGGAGGTCAGATACGCAGTATTTT

v_call: TRBV28
d_call: .
j_call: TRBJ2-1
clone_size: .
cdr3_aa: CASSSPDRGEQFF
cdr3_nt: TGTGCCAGCAGTTCCCCGGACAGAGGTGAGCAGTTCTTC

v_call: TRBV19
d_call: .
j_call: TRBJ1-1
clone_size: few
cdr3_aa: CASSMGPGRGTEAFF
cdr3_nt: TGTGCCAGTAGTATGGGGCCAGGGCGGGGCACTGAAGCTTTCTTT

v_call: TRBV5-1
d_call: .
j_call: TRBJ1-1
clone_size: .
cdr3_aa: CASSLATNRAAEAFF
cdr3_nt: TGCGCCAGCAGCTTGGCAACGAACAGGGCGGCTGAAGCTTTCTTT

v_call: TRBV28
d_call: TRBD1
j_call: TRBJ2-7
clone_size: .
cdr3_aa: CASSLHDRGWGFEQYF
cdr3_nt: TGTGCCAGCAGTTTACACGACAGGGGATGGGGCTTCGAGCAGTACTTC

v_call: TRBV9
d_call: TRBD2
j_call: TRBJ2-2
clone_size: .
cdr3_aa: CASSQGPLGLANTGELFF
cdr3_nt: TGTGCCAGCAGCCAAGGTCCCTTGGGACTAGCGAACACCGGGGAGCTGTTTTTT

v_call: TRBV6-1
d_call: .
j_call: TRBJ1-1
clone_size: .
cdr3_aa: CASSQQGRTEAFF
cdr3_nt: TGTGCCAGCAGTCAACAGGGTAGGACTGAAGCTTTCTTT

v_call: TRBV5-1
d_call: .
j_call: TRBJ1-1
clone_size: .
cdr3_aa: CASSSSSYRNTEAFF
cdr3_nt: TGCGCCAGCAGCTCCTCGTCGTACAGGAACACTGAAGCTTTCTTT

v_call: TRBV6-5
d_call: .
j_call: TRBJ1-3
clone_size: .
cdr3_aa: CASSYGRAPSGNTIYF
cdr3_nt: TGTGCCAGCAGTTACGGGAGGGCACCCTCTGGAAACACCATATATTTT

v_call: TRBV7-9
d_call: .
j_call: TRBJ1-1
clone_size: .
cdr3_aa: CSSSLREGSAFF
cdr3_nt: TGTTCCAGCAGCTTAAGGGAGGGATCAGCTTTCTTT

v_call: TRBV5-4
d_call: TRBD1
j_call: TRBJ2-7
clone_size: few
cdr3_aa: CASSRDRGGYEQYF
cdr3_nt: TGTGCCAGCAGCCGGGACAGGGGGGGCTACGAGCAGTACTTC

v_call: TRBV19
d_call: .
j_call: TRBJ2-3
clone_size: once
cdr3_aa: CASSTPGAQYF
cdr3_nt: TGTGCCAGTAGTACTCCGGGTGCGCAGTATTTT

v_call: TRBV4-1
d_call: TRBD2
j_call: TRBJ2-7
clone_size: .
cdr3_aa: CASSLRLAGAYEQYF
cdr3_nt: TGCGCCAGCAGCCTTCGACTAGCGGGGGCCTACGAGCAGTACTTC

v_call: TRBV5-1
d_call: TRBD1
j_call: TRBJ2-7
clone_size: .
cdr3_aa: CASSLVGDSGEQYF
cdr3_nt: TGCGCCAGCAGCTTGGTCGGGGACAGTGGCGAGCAGTACTTC

v_call: TRBV6-5
d_call: TRBD2
j_call: TRBJ2-1
clone_size: .
cdr3_aa: CASSLLGGGIEQFF
cdr3_nt: TGTGCCAGCAGTCTCCTGGGGGGGGGAATTGAGCAGTTCTTC

v_call: TRBV6-5
d_call: TRBD1
j_call: TRBJ2-7
clone_size: .
cdr3_aa: CATGGSYEQYF
cdr3_nt: TGTGCCACAGGGGGTTCCTACGAGCAGTACTTC

v_call: TRBV10-3
d_call: .
j_call: TRBJ2-7
clone_size: few
cdr3_aa: CAISESRSGTSYEQYF
cdr3_nt: TGTGCCATCAGTGAGTCGAGGTCTGGGACTTCCTACGAGCAGTACTTC

v_call: TRBV7-6
d_call: .
j_call: TRBJ2-2
clone_size: .
cdr3_aa: CASSRTVNTGELFF
cdr3_nt: TGTGCCAGCAGCCGGACAGTCAACACCGGGGAGCTGTTTTTT

v_call: TRBV6-1
d_call: .
j_call: TRBJ1-1
clone_size: .
cdr3_aa: CASSVQGDTEAFF
cdr3_nt: TGTGCCAGCAGTGTACAGGGAGACACTGAAGCTTTCTTT

v_call: TRBV15
d_call: .
j_call: TRBJ2-7
clone_size: .
cdr3_aa: CATSMSRGSYEQYF
cdr3_nt: TGTGCCACCAGCATGAGCAGGGGCTCCTACGAGCAGTACTTC

v_call: TRBV6-6
d_call: TRBD1
j_call: TRBJ1-6
clone_size: .
cdr3_aa: CASSYRDRNNSPLHF
cdr3_nt: TGTGCCAGCAGTTATAGGGACAGGAATAATTCACCCCTCCACTTT

v_call: TRBV9
d_call: TRBD2
j_call: TRBJ2-6
clone_size: once
cdr3_aa: CASSVLAGAYSGANVLTF
cdr3_nt: TGTGCCAGCAGCGTCCTAGCGGGGGCCTACTCTGGGGCCAACGTCCTGACTTTC

v_call: TRBV18
d_call: .
j_call: TRBJ1-2
clone_size: few
cdr3_aa: CASSPPGATGDYGYTF
cdr3_nt: TGTGCCAGCTCACCACCGGGGGCGACAGGCGACTATGGCTACACCTTC

v_call: TRBV30
d_call: .
j_call: TRBJ1-6
clone_size: .
cdr3_aa: CAWSARTAGNSPLHF
cdr3_nt: TGTGCCTGGAGTGCACGGACAGCCGGGAATTCACCCCTCCACTTT

v_call: TRBV27
d_call: TRBD1
j_call: TRBJ1-2
clone_size: .
cdr3_aa: CASSLNQGAKYYGYTF
cdr3_nt: TGTGCCAGCAGTCTCAATCAGGGGGCGAAGTACTATGGCTACACCTTC

v_call: TRBV6-1
d_call: .
j_call: TRBJ1-5
clone_size: .
cdr3_aa: CASSVIRGGNQPQHF
cdr3_nt: TGTGCCAGCAGTGTAATCAGGGGTGGGAATCAGCCCCAGCATTTT

v_call: TRBV5-8
d_call: .
j_call: TRBJ2-3
clone_size: .
cdr3_aa: CASSLRLTRTDTQYF
cdr3_nt: TGTGCCAGCAGCTTGCGTTTGACACGCACAGATACGCAGTATTTT

v_call: TRBV4-1
d_call: .
j_call: TRBJ2-7
clone_size: .
cdr3_aa: CASSQGETDLYEQYF
cdr3_nt: TGCGCCAGCAGCCAAGGCGAGACAGACCTTTACGAGCAGTACTTC

v_call: TRBV25-1
d_call: .
j_call: TRBJ1-3
clone_size: few
cdr3_aa: CASSFLGETGNTIYF
cdr3_nt: TGTGCCAGCAGTTTCTTAGGGGAAACTGGAAACACCATATATTTT

v_call: TRBV7-8
d_call: .
j_call: TRBJ2-7
clone_size: few
cdr3_aa: CASSLGTEREQYF
cdr3_nt: TGTGCCAGCAGCTTAGGGACAGAAAGAGAGCAGTACTTC

v_call: TRBV10-3
d_call: TRBD1
j_call: TRBJ2-3
clone_size: .
cdr3_aa: CASSEFDRATDTQYF
cdr3_nt: TGTGCCAGCAGTGAATTTGACAGGGCGACAGATACGCAGTATTTT

v_call: TRBV27
d_call: .
j_call: TRBJ1-4
clone_size: .
cdr3_aa: CASSPLPWEGTTNEKLFF
cdr3_nt: TGTGCCAGCAGTCCGCTCCCTTGGGAGGGGACAACTAATGAAAAACTGTTTTTT

v_call: TRBV29-1
d_call: .
j_call: TRBJ2-7
clone_size: .
cdr3_aa: CSATSRGSSYEQYF
cdr3_nt: TGCAGCGCCACTTCCCGGGGGAGCTCCTACGAGCAGTACTTC

v_call: TRBV5-1
d_call: TRBD1
j_call: TRBJ2-5
clone_size: .
cdr3_aa: CASSPWGQAQALQETQYF
cdr3_nt: TGCGCCAGCAGCCCCTGGGGACAGGCGCAAGCCCTTCAAGAGACCCAGTACTTC

v_call: TRBV4-1
d_call: TRBD1
j_call: TRBJ1-5
clone_size: .
cdr3_aa: CASRSTGGNGVNQPQHF
cdr3_nt: TGCGCCAGCAGATCCACAGGGGGTAATGGCGTCAATCAGCCCCAGCATTTT